Sequencing of this TCR beta chain was carried out in a study of pediatric ulcerative colitis. Notes on the study in general: A couple of patients' blood samples yielded substantially fewer templates.

Control subjects, colonoscoped for suspected IBD, had macroscopically and histologically normal endoscopy. Comments on this clone: Its antigen is unidentified.

Germline V lookup: CDR1 SGHRS, CDR2 YFSETQ. The CDR3 loop spans 17 amino acids. Deletions cut 2 bases from V and 5 bases from J, with 22 bases between. Sequencing was at survey level. Samples were sequenced at Survey level, maximum 500,000 reads. Method: immunoSEQ multiplex PCR; TCRdb's copy keeps in-frame clones and lacks some. The sample consists of 45,000 to 75,000 clones, about 90% of them appearing once. This chain connects TRBV5-1 to TRBJ2-5; TRBD2 might be the D (5 bases). Sequencing used blood. This receptor was taken from a boy between 5 and 17 years old who was a control in a study of pediatric ulcerative colitis. Written as DNA, the CDR3 is TGCGCCAGCAGCTTAACCCCGTATGTCCGACTACGGGAGACCCAGTACTTC. Translating gives CASSLTPYVRLRETQYF. The complete variable domain, with remaining parts taken from reference TRBV5-1 and TRBJ2-5, reads KAGVTQTPRYLIKTRGQQVTLSCSPISGHRSVSWYQQTPGQGLQFLFEYFSETQRNKGNFPGRFSGRQFSNSRSEMNVSTLELGDSALYLCASSLTPYVRLRETQYFGPGTRLLVL.